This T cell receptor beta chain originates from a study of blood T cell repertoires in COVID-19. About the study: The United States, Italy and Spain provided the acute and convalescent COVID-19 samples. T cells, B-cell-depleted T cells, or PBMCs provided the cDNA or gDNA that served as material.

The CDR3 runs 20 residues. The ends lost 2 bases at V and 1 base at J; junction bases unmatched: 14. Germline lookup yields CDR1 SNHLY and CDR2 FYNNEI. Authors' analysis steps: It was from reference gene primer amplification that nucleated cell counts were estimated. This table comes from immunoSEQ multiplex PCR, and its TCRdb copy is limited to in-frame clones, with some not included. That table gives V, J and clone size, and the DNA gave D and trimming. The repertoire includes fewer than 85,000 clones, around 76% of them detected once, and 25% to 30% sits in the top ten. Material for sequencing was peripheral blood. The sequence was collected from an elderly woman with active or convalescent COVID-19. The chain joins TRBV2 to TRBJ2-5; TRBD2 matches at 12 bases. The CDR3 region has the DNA TGTGCCAGCAGTGAAAGAGGCGGTCAAGGGACTAGCGGGTCCCAAGAGACCCAGTACTTC. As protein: CASSERGGQGTSGSQETQYF.